This record concerns one T cell receptor (beta chain) sequence. Its specificity is not known. This sample is drawn from a study of T-cell memory formation after mild COVID-19. Study-wide findings and caveats: The study detected some responding clones in pre-infection memory, suggesting cross-reactive memory joined.

TCRdb independently ran MiXCR on the 5' RACE reads; one entry per CDR3 protein. Among about 210,000 distinct CDR3 sequences listed, under 30% were seen once. The V and J ends lost 4 bases and 8 bases, in that order; junction bases with no gene match: 7. The CDR3 covers 14 residues. This receptor was identified in an adult woman who had mild COVID-19 (a few samples of this study predate the infection). Cell type and time point are not known. The sequenced sample was PBMCs or a T cell subset sorted from them (not recorded which). This chain links TRBV12-3 or TRBV12-4 with TRBJ2-1; 8 bases agree with TRBD2. CDR3 loop: CASSWDSGVDEQFF. CDR3 nucleotides: TGTGCCAGCAGTTGGGATAGCGGGGTGGATGAGCAGTTCTTC.